This passage covers 12 T cell receptor beta chains from one sample sequenced in a study of shared clonotypes between healthy human individuals. Sequencing used immunoSEQ multiplex PCR; TCRdb keeps in-frame clones, though not all of them. The repertoire holds about 2,500,000 clones, around 94% seen once, with around 0.14% in the top ten. The sequencing input was naive CD4+ T cells sorted from blood. The subset was: CD45RA+ positively selected. The receptors were sampled from a man younger than 30 in good health.

In the case of this clone: Other DNA sequences of this sample code for an identical CDR3. The chain couples TRBV28 to TRBJ1-5; D uncertain. V shed 4 bases and J shed 4 bases, with 5 bases lying between them. The CDR3 loop spans 12 amino acids. Germline CDR1 reads MDHEN; CDR2 reads SYDVKM. The CDR3 reads CASSSLNQPQHF. DNA of the CDR3: TGTGCCAGCAGTTCATTAAATCAGCCCCAGCATTTT.

The J gene is TRBJ1-2, the V gene TRBV6-5; D may be TRBD1 (5 bases). CDR3 length: 14 residues. Deletions cut 5 bases from V and 4 bases from J, with 14 bases between. CDR1 is MNHEY and CDR2 is SVGAGI in the germline V gene. The CDR3 is CASSNTGGSYGYTF. The DNA of the CDR3 is TGTGCCAGCAGTAATACTGGGGGGAGCTATGGCTACACCTTC.

The chain is built from TRBV4-1 and TRBJ1-6; D may be TRBD1 (5 bases). The CDR3 runs 16 residues. Germline CDR1 is MGHRA and CDR2 is YSYEKL. The V end was cut by 4 bases, the J end by 7 bases, with 17 bases between. This chain's CDR3 is CASSRGVGGVNSPLHF. CDR3 DNA sequence: TGCGCCAGCAGCCGAGGGGTTGGGGGGGTAAATTCACCCCTCCACTTT.

As concerns this clone: Within the sample, other DNA sequences also encode this same CDR3. The rearrangement uses TRBV30 and TRBJ1-3; D may be TRBD1 (5 bases). V shed 0 bases and J shed 4 bases, with 10 bases lying between them. CDR3 length: 14 amino acids. Germline CDR1 and CDR2: GTSNPN and SVGIG (reference sequence). CDR3 in amino acids: CAWSVGGAGNTIYF. CDR3 sequence (DNA): TGTGCCTGGAGTGTAGGAGGGGCCGGAAACACCATATATTTT.

The V call is TRBV6-5, the J call TRBJ1-2; D may be TRBD1 (6 bases). The ends were cut back, 5 bases at V and 8 bases at J, with 21 bases in the middle. Germline V lookup: CDR1 MNHEY, CDR2 SVGAGI. The CDR3 runs 15 residues. The CDR3 nucleotides are TGTGCCAGCAGTCAGGGGCCCGGTTGGGGTGAGGGCTACACCTTC. Residues: CASSQGPGWGEGYTF.

V is TRBV19 and J is TRBJ2-7, with TRBD2 matching 10 bases. CDR3 length equals 14 residues. Germline CDR1 reads LNHDA; CDR2 reads SQIVND (reference sequence). The trim removed 6 bases at V and 5 bases at J, leaving 7 bases unmatched. The CDR3 bases are TGTGCCAGTAGCTGGGCTAGCGGGAGTCACGAGCAGTACTTC. Encoded protein: CASSWASGSHEQYF. The whole variable domain, remainder taken from reference TRBV19 and TRBJ2-7, is DGGITQSPKYLFRKEGQNVTLSCEQNLNHDAMYWYRQDPGQGLRLIYYSQIVNDFQKGDIAEGYSVSREKKESFPLTVTSAQKNPTAFYLCASSWASGSHEQYFGPGTRLTVT.

The V and J genes are TRBV19 and TRBJ1-5; a weak D match, TRBD1 (6 bases). V lost 8 bases to trimming and J lost 6 bases, with 17 bases between them. This CDR3 is 14 amino acids long. The germline CDR1 and CDR2 sequences are LNHDA and SQIVND (reference sequence). The CDR3 reads CASSIQGLFQPQHF. The CDR3 DNA sequence: TGTGCCAGTTCGATACAGGGCCTCTTTCAGCCCCAGCATTTT.

The rearrangement uses TRBV5-1 and TRBJ2-3; TRBD2 matches 7 bases. The V gene's germline CDR1 is SGHRS and CDR2 YFSETQ. V lost 2 bases and J lost 3; bases outside the gene matches: 9. This CDR3 is built from 16 residues. The CDR3 nucleotides are TGCGCCAGCAGCTTAGAACTAGCGCGCCAGACAGATACGCAGTATTTT. It specifies CASSLELARQTDTQYF.

The CDR3 sequence: CASTLGQVGTGELFF. CDR3 in DNA: TGTGCCAGCACACTAGGACAGGTTGGGACCGGGGAGCTGTTTTTT. J is TRBJ2-2 and V is TRBV6-1, with 7 nucleotides matching TRBD1. Germline values: CDR1 MNHNS, CDR2 SASEGT. The CDR3 totals 15 residues. V dropped 7 bases and J dropped 5; count of bases not matched to a gene: 10.

Here the CDR3 reads CASSVRDRGQETQYF. The CDR3 DNA reads as TGCGCCAGCAGCGTCCGGGACAGGGGCCAAGAGACCCAGTACTTC. This chain uses TRBV5-1 with TRBJ2-5, with 10 bases identical to TRBD1. Germline V lookup: CDR1 SGHRS, CDR2 YFSETQ. The V segment lost 4 bases and the J segment 1 base; nucleotides outside the gene matches: 4. CDR3 length equals 15 residues.

The chain joins TRBV11-3 to TRBJ1-6; no clear D gene. Germline V gene data show CDR1 as SGHNT and CDR2 as YENEEA. V was pared by 2 bases and J by 6 bases, with 5 bases between. The CDR3 covers 13 residues. DNA of the CDR3: TGTGCCAGCAGCTTAACTAGTAATTCACCCCTCCACTTT. Its protein product is CASSLTSNSPLHF.

Details on this clone: The sample has other DNA sequences that encode this CDR3 too. This sequence joins TRBV2 and TRBJ2-2; D unclear. CDR3 size: 13 residues. Germline-derived CDR1 and CDR2 are SNHLY and FYNNEI. The V end lost 4 bases, the J end lost 1 base, and 4 bases lay between the germline ends. CDR3 nucleotides: TGTGCCAGCAGTGTCATGAACACCGGGGAGCTGTTTTTT. As protein: CASSVMNTGELFF. The full variable domain, its missing parts supplied by reference TRBV2 and TRBJ2-2, is EPEVTQTPSHQVTQMGQEVILRCVPISNHLYFYWYRQILGQKVEFLVSFYNNEISEKSEIFDDQFSVERPDGSNFTLKIRSTKLEDSAMYFCASSVMNTGELFFGEGSRLTVL.